One TCR beta chain is described in this entry. Germline V gene sequence: CDR1 SNHLY, CDR2 FYNNEI. V was shortened by 7 bases and J by 8 bases, with 15 bases between the two germline ends. This CDR3 contains 14 residues. These data originate in a study of chemoradiotherapy in HPV16-positive cancers. Profiling relied on immunoSEQ multiplex PCR, and the TCRdb table lists in-frame clones only, not all of them. The table has more than 1,500 clones, approximately 85% seen once. The rearrangement joins TRBV2 to TRBJ1-6, with a weak D call TRBD1 (6 bases). The clonotype was recovered from a human donor with HPV-associated anogenital cancer. Specimen: tumor tissue, collected from a patient who underwent chemoradiotherapy. The chain's CDR3 is CASNGRGTDSPLHF. The CDR3 region has the DNA TGTGCCAGCAATGGGAGGGGGACCGATTCACCCCTCCACTTT. Drawing the rest from reference TRBV2 and TRBJ1-6, the complete variable domain is EPEVTQTPSHQVTQMGQEVILRCVPISNHLYFYWYRQILGQKVEFLVSFYNNEISEKSEIFDDQFSVERPDGSNFTLKIRSTKLEDSAMYFCASNGRGTDSPLHFGNGTRLTVT.